One sample yielded the 8 T cell receptor beta chains listed below, sequenced in a study of prognosis after radiotherapy for stage I lung cancer. Two rounds of multiplex PCR amplified TCR beta CDR3 from genomic DNA. First-round PCR amplification was performed with primers specific to each TRBV and TRBJ gene. One entry per CDR3 protein results from TCRdb running MiXCR on the multiplex PCR reads. The sample comprises some 13,000 distinct CDR3 sequences, around 35% of which are singletons, and around two fifths rests with the top ten. This sample comprised PBMCs, obtained before or after stereotactic body radiation therapy (not recorded which). Every receptor here comes from a donor older than 45 with non-small cell lung cancer.

As for this clonotype: A clone one base away is much larger, so this may be a read error. The chain carries TRBV7-3 and TRBJ2-3; D is perhaps TRBD2 (5 bases). The ends were cut back, 5 bases at V and 4 bases at J, with 22 bases in the middle. There are 17 residues in the CDR3. CDR1 SGHTA and CDR2 FQGTGA come from the germline V gene. CDR3 in DNA: TGTGCCAGCAGCCCGCGGGCACGGAGATCGACCCCAGATACGCAGTATTTT. It is translated as CASSPRARRSTPDTQYF. The entire variable domain, with the rest obtained from reference TRBV7-3 and TRBJ2-3, is as follows: GAGVSQTPSNKVTEKGKYVELRCDPISGHTALYWYRQSLGQGPEFLIYFQGTGAADDSGLPNDRFFAVRPEGSVSTLKIQRTERGDSAVYLCASSPRARRSTPDTQYFGPGTRLTVL.

This clonotype has at least ten counts. The rearrangement links TRBV2 to TRBJ2-7; 8 bases fit TRBD1. Germline-derived CDR1 and CDR2 are SNHLY and FYNNEI. The CDR3 runs to 12 residues. Losses at the gene ends were 8 bases for V and 1 base for J; bases not matched to a gene: 1. CDR3 DNA: TGTGCCAGCCACAGGGGGTCCTACGAGCAGTACTTC. Its protein product is CASHRGSYEQYF.

The chain uses TRBV6-1 and TRBJ2-7; no firm D call. Trimming removed 6 bases at V and 6 bases at J, with 15 bases between. This CDR3 contains 13 residues. CDR1 is MNHNS and CDR2 is SASEGT in the germline V gene. The CDR3 spells CASRSGPVGEQYF. As DNA, the CDR3 is TGTGCCAGCAGGTCGGGTCCTGTAGGCGAGCAGTACTTC.

A remark on this clonotype: Sequence at one end of the junction differs from germline and may be a read error. V is TRBV7-2 and J is TRBJ2-6; TRBD1 is a possible D gene (6 bases). This CDR3 contains 18 residues. Germline V gives CDR1 SGHTA, CDR2 FQGNSA. CDR3 in amino acids: CDSSLEWAGVRGANVLTF. The CDR3 DNA reads as TGTGACAGCAGCTTAGAGTGGGCAGGGGTTCGTGGGGCCAACGTCCTGACTTTC.

In its sample, this clonotype is medium-sized. The J gene is TRBJ2-1, the V gene TRBV11-2; D is possibly TRBD1 (6 bases). Germline V CDR1 and CDR2: SGHAT, FQNNGV. The CDR3 is made up of 13 amino acids. V was trimmed by 2 bases and J by 8 bases, leaving 10 bases between them. The CDR3 loop reads CASSLLQGDEQFF. The DNA of the CDR3 is TGTGCCAGCAGCTTATTACAGGGCGATGAGCAGTTCTTC.

This clonotype qualifies as medium-sized. The chain has TRBV27 and TRBJ2-1; possible D gene TRBD2, 6 bases. Germline V gives CDR1 MNHEY, CDR2 SMNVEV (reference sequence). V was clipped by 5 bases and J by 12 bases, with 17 bases between them. The CDR3 runs 13 residues. CDR3 nucleotides: TGTGCCAGCAGTCGTACTGGAGGGAGGACGCAGTTCTTC. Protein product: CASSRTGGRTQFF.

Concerning this clonotype itself: A much bigger clone sits one base away, suggesting this may be a read error. This chain joins TRBV11-3 and TRBJ2-5; D is possibly TRBD1 or TRBD2 (5 bases each). The CDR3 extends over 15 amino acids. Germline loops: CDR1 SGHNT, CDR2 YENEEA. The CDR3 reads CASSLGGAARETHYF. CDR3 nucleotides: TGTGCCAGCAGCTTAGGGGGCGCGGCAAGGGAGACCCATTACTTC.

The chain employs TRBV7-6 and TRBJ2-3; TRBD2 matches 7 bases. The germline gives CDR1 SGHVS, CDR2 FNYEAQ. V lost 8 bases and J lost 3; bases outside the gene matches: 11. This CDR3 region has 15 residues. The CDR3, as DNA: TGTGCCAGCGCACGGCCAGCGGGGATAACAGATACGCAGTATTTT. The encoded protein is CASARPAGITDTQYF.